What follows describes a single T cell receptor beta chain. Its cognate antigen has yet to be identified. Qualities for individual bases were not recorded, and no much larger clone is one base off. These data originate in a study of blood T cell repertoires in COVID-19 (dated by TCRdb to 2020 to 2021). About the investigation overall: The collaborator samples originated in the United States, Italy and Spain and spanned the acute and convalescent phases of COVID-19. The prospective study material was composed of cDNA or gDNA derived from T cells, B-cell-depleted T cells, or PBMCs. Subjects who had been exposed to COVID-19, were actively infected with it, or had recovered from it provided the deeply sampled blood TCRbeta repertoires that made up the dataset. The repertoires were released in a freely available public database meant as a resource for research on the immune response to SARS-CoV-2. The samples were drawn from the first 160 participants of the ongoing ImmuneRACE study and from over a thousand subjects provided by 6 global collaborators. Sample metadata almost always included a de-identified subject ID, COVID-19 status, age in years and sex. HLA class I and class II types, where available, came from metadata supplied by the sample provider rather than from assay-based typing. Points the paper makes about the study in general: Clinical and demographic metadata were provided uncurated, with the amount varying by source and participant.

The collaborating institutions used their own protocols to collect whole blood in K2EDTA tubes. For TCRbeta analysis, collaborator samples were shipped as frozen whole blood, as isolated PBMCs, or as DNA extracted from either sample type. TCRbeta CDR3 regions were amplified from genomic DNA using the immunoSEQ Assay, a bias-controlled multiplex PCR. As for how the authors treated the data: Nucleated cell counts per sample were estimated from amplification of reference gene primers within the assay. Sequence reads were collapsed and filtered to measure the absolute abundance of every unique TCRbeta CDR3 rearrangement. For each sample, productive Simpson clonality was calculated by taking the square root of Simpson's diversity index across productive rearrangements. Imported from immuneACCESS, the table was reduced by TCRdb to in-frame sequences with V and J called. These copies leave out some clones; in studies compared against another copy, an unresolved V gene accounts for under half, and the cause of the remainder is not known. For V, J and clone size, that table is used; D and trimming come from the DNA. Within this sample are tens of thousands of clones, with around 84% of them counted one time only. The top ten clonotypes cover less than 15% of the sample.

Trimmed from V: 5 bases; trimmed from J: 3 bases; junction bases lacking a gene match: 3. CDR1 and CDR2 are read off the germline V gene as SGHNT and YENEEA. Measured from the cysteine to the phenylalanine, the CDR3 is 13 residues long. This entry keeps only the CDR3 DNA: 39 bases, framed from base 1. Input material: peripheral blood. This TCR derives from a human donor in a cohort sampled during active COVID-19. The donor label of this sample is uncertain. The chain is encoded by TRBV11-3 joined to TRBJ2-7; 8 of the junction bases match TRBD2. The DNA sequence is TGTGCCAGCAGCCAGCGGGGGTACTACGAGCAGTACTTC. The translation is CASSQRGYYEQYF.